Presented here are 20 T cell receptor beta chains from one specimen sequenced in a study of cytomegalovirus exposure and HLA in healthy donors. Primers: 60 Vbeta forward and 13 Jbeta reverse. TCRdb keeps only in-frame clones here, not all; method: immunoSEQ multiplex PCR. Seen here are about 140,000 clones, under 90% observed once, and the top ten hold under 5%. The sample taken for sequencing was PBMCs. The source of these receptors is a man aged 35 to 55 in good health and CMV-seronegative.

The V call is TRBV4-1, the J call TRBJ1-5; D is possibly TRBD1 (5 bases). Germline CDR1 MGHRA, CDR2 YSYEKL. V dropped 1 base and J dropped 3 bases, with 10 bases sitting between them. The CDR3 contains 15 residues. CDR3 region: CASSQVWGTNQPQHF. CDR3 sequence (DNA): TGCGCCAGCAGCCAAGTTTGGGGCACCAATCAGCCCCAGCATTTT.

The chain employs TRBV19 and TRBJ1-2; no clear D. The CDR3 spans 12 residues. Germline CDR1 reads LNHDA; CDR2 reads SQIVND (reference sequence). The germline V and J ends were trimmed by 8 bases and 7 bases, with 14 bases remaining between them. The CDR3 region has the DNA TGTGCCAGTGGGAGGCAAGGTCTTGGCTACACCTTC. It is translated as CASGRQGLGYTF.

This clone was observed a handful of times. The chain combines TRBV15 with TRBJ1-5; TRBD1 is a possible D gene (6 bases). The V end was cut by 0 bases, the J end by 0 bases, with 15 bases between. The V gene's germline CDR1 is LNHNV and CDR2 YYDKDF (reference sequence). The CDR3 covers 18 residues. The CDR3 region is CATSRDRTAAYSNQPQHF. The CDR3 coding sequence is TGTGCCACCAGCAGAGATCGGACAGCTGCATATAGCAATCAGCCCCAGCATTTT.

V gene TRBV6-5 combines with J gene TRBJ2-6; a weak D match, TRBD1 (5 bases). The CDR3 has 14 residues. Germline V gene lookup returns CDR1 MNHEY and CDR2 SVGAGI. Trimming left V 4 bases short and J 5 bases short, with 9 bases between. This CDR3 is CASSFGARANVLTF. The CDR3, as DNA: TGTGCCAGCAGTTTTGGGGCTAGGGCCAACGTCCTGACTTTC.

Notes on this clone: Other DNA sequences of this sample code for an identical CDR3. This chain joins TRBV6-5 and TRBJ1-2, with 8 positions matching TRBD1. V lost 5 bases and J lost 1; bases outside the gene matches: 6. This CDR3 has 15 amino acids. Looked up from germline, CDR1 is MNHEY and CDR2 is SVGAGI. CDR3 sequence reads: CASSTDRGFNYGYTF. As DNA, the CDR3 is TGTGCCAGCAGTACCGACAGGGGTTTTAACTATGGCTACACCTTC.

The V and J genes are TRBV4-1 and TRBJ1-2; 7 nucleotides agree with TRBD1. This CDR3 comprises 15 residues. The V and J ends lost 1 base and 2 bases, in that order; junction bases with no gene match: 4. CDR1 is MGHRA, CDR2 YSYEKL, per germline. The CDR3, as DNA: TGCGCCAGCAGCCAAGCTTGGGACAGAAACTATGGCTACACCTTC. It codes for CASSQAWDRNYGYTF.

The V and J genes are TRBV7-9 and TRBJ2-3; D unresolved. This CDR3 spans 15 amino acids. Germline loops: CDR1 SEHNR, CDR2 FQNEAQ (reference sequence). V was trimmed by 0 bases and J by 0 bases, leaving 7 bases between them. The CDR3 sequence: CASSLAAISTDTQYF. In nucleotides, the CDR3 is TGTGCCAGCAGCTTAGCGGCAATTAGCACAGATACGCAGTATTTT. Filled out from reference TRBV7-9 and TRBJ2-3, the complete variable domain reads DTGVSQNPRHKITKRGQNVTFRCDPISEHNRLYWYRQTLGQGPEFLTYFQNEAQLEKSRLLSDRFSAERPKGSFSTLEIQRTEQGDSAMYLCASSLAAISTDTQYFGPGTRLTVL.

This chain links TRBV28 with TRBJ1-4, with a weak D call TRBD1 (5 bases). Germline V gene sequence: CDR1 MDHEN, CDR2 SYDVKM. V lost 6 bases and J lost 0, with 8 bases in between. The CDR3 covers 14 residues. The CDR3 is CASRQGTTNEKLFF. In DNA form, the CDR3 reads TGTGCCAGCAGGCAGGGTACAACTAATGAAAAACTGTTTTTT.

This chain uses TRBV5-4 with TRBJ1-2, with D uncertain. The CDR3 runs to 11 residues. Trimming pared 3 bases from V and 2 bases from J, leaving 2 bases between. Germline-derived CDR1 and CDR2 are SGHNT and YYREEE (reference sequence). CDR3 nucleotides: TGTGCCAGCAGCTCAAACTATGGCTACACCTTC. Its translation is CASSSNYGYTF.

The V call is TRBV7-2, the J call TRBJ2-5; D uncertain. The J call could be wrong; TRBJ2-7 is a better fit for the DNA end. CDR3 length: 12 residues. The germline CDR1 and CDR2 sequences are SGHTA and FQGNSA. Here the CDR3 DNA reads TGTGCCAGCAGCTCCTACTCCTACGAGCAGTACTTC. Translated: CASSSYSYEQYF.

This clone was detected only once. The rearrangement links TRBV7-2 to TRBJ2-7; TRBD2 agrees at 7 bases. V was pared by 3 bases and J by 3 bases, with 5 bases of the junction left unmatched. Germline loops: CDR1 SGHTA, CDR2 FQGNSA. The CDR3 extends over 14 amino acids. CDR3: CASSFGEGGYEQYF. CDR3 DNA: TGTGCCAGCAGCTTTGGGGAGGGCGGCTACGAGCAGTACTTC.

This chain joins TRBV10-3 and TRBJ2-7; D unclear. CDR3 length equals 13 residues. V lost 2 bases to trimming and J lost 5 bases, with 10 bases between them. Germline V CDR1 and CDR2: ENHRY, SYGVKD. CDR3 in amino acids: CAISEVGQDEQYF. CDR3 bases: TGTGCCATCAGTGAGGTGGGTCAGGACGAGCAGTACTTC.

The chain carries TRBV9 and TRBJ2-1; TRBD1 aligns across 7 bases. V lost 4 bases and J lost 6; bases outside the gene matches: 10. CDR3 length: 15 residues. Germline V gives CDR1 SGDLS, CDR2 YYNGEE. The CDR3: CASSKDRASGNEQFF. The CDR3 DNA reads as TGTGCCAGCAGCAAAGACAGGGCGTCAGGCAATGAGCAGTTCTTC.

The V gene is TRBV29-1, the J gene TRBJ2-5; 10 bases are a match to TRBD1. The J segment lost 5 bases and the V segment lost 6 bases, leaving 9 bases of the junction unmatched. Germline V gives CDR1 SQVTM, CDR2 ANQGSEA. The CDR3 totals 14 residues. CDR3 in amino acids: CSVRQGALGETQYF. The CDR3, as DNA: TGCAGCGTCAGACAGGGGGCTCTTGGTGAGACCCAGTACTTC.

This sequence joins TRBV28 and TRBJ1-1, with 8 bases matching TRBD1. Per germline, CDR1 MDHEN and CDR2 SYDVKM. J was trimmed by 4 bases and V by 1 base; bases with no gene match: 2. The CDR3 is made up of 14 amino acids. CDR3 in amino acids: CASSLLQGGTEAFF. The CDR3 nucleotides are TGTGCCAGCAGTTTATTACAGGGGGGCACTGAAGCTTTCTTT.

The CDR3 region has the DNA TGCGCCAGCAAGGAAGCGGGGGGTGAGCAGTTCTTC. It yields the protein CASKEAGGEQFF. The chain uses TRBV10-2 and TRBJ2-1; 9 bases agree with TRBD2. This CDR3 contains 12 residues. V was clipped by 7 bases and J by 9 bases; unmatched bases: 4. Germline V CDR1 and CDR2: WSHSY, SAAADI.

The rearrangement joins TRBV5-1 to TRBJ2-7, with 12 positions matching TRBD1. This CDR3 has 14 residues. V trimming: 4 bases; J trimming: 5 bases; junction bases outside the gene matches: 4. CDR1 is SGHRS, CDR2 YFSETQ, per germline. The chain's CDR3 is CASSGTGGFNEQYF. CDR3 DNA: TGCGCCAGCAGCGGGACAGGGGGCTTTAACGAGCAGTACTTC. Complete variable domain (other parts from reference TRBV5-1 and TRBJ2-7): KAGVTQTPRYLIKTRGQQVTLSCSPISGHRSVSWYQQTPGQGLQFLFEYFSETQRNKGNFPGRFSGRQFSNSRSEMNVSTLELGDSALYLCASSGTGGFNEQYFGPGTRLTVT.

The chain links TRBV27 to TRBJ1-1, with 8 bases that match TRBD1. The CDR3 consists of 15 residues. Unmatched junction bases numbered 10, after V lost 5 bases and J lost 5 bases. In germline, CDR1 is MNHEY, CDR2 SMNVEV (reference sequence). The CDR3 DNA sequence: TGTGCCAGCAGTCCACTCAGGGGGCAGGTAACTGAAGCTTTCTTT. It is translated as CASSPLRGQVTEAFF.

The rearrangement uses TRBV5-6 and TRBJ1-6, with D perhaps TRBD1 (5 bases). Germline lookup yields CDR1 SGHDT and CDR2 YYEEEE. V was shortened by 2 bases and J by 7 bases, with 7 bases between the two germline ends. CDR3 size: 13 residues. The CDR3 protein is CASSLRGNSPLHF. CDR3 nucleotide sequence: TGTGCCAGCAGCTTACGGGGGAATTCACCCCTCCACTTT.

This rearrangement joins TRBV7-2 to TRBJ2-2, with D possibly matching TRBD2 (7 bases). The germline V gene encodes CDR1 SGHTA and CDR2 FQGNSA. This CDR3 spans 16 amino acids. With 5 bases removed from V and 5 bases from J, the gap between germline ends came to 18 bases. The CDR3 DNA reads as TGTGCCAGCAGCCCCCGTGGGGGGGCGATAACCGGGGAGCTGTTTTTT. Amino acid sequence: CASSPRGGAITGELFF.